This TCR beta chain was found in a study of blood T cells in healthy people across ages. Study-level findings and limits: Age showed a roughly linear inverse relationship with TCR beta diversity per million T cells.

About 10 milliliters of peripheral blood were drawn from each donor into EDTA-treated tubes. This clonotype was seen a handful of times. Its antigen is still unknown. Using a J-beta primer mix together with a sample-barcoded 5' primer, a second PCR was run for roughly 7 to 12 cycles. With 12 random nucleotides, a template-switch adaptor tagged each individual cDNA molecule. In TCRdb, the 5' RACE reads were re-called with MiXCR into one record per CDR3 protein. The sample lists about 1.6 million distinct CDR3 sequences; 30% to 40% were seen once. Per germline, CDR1 SGHRS and CDR2 YFSETQ. V was pared by 4 bases and J by 6 bases, with 13 bases between. The CDR3 covers 13 residues.

The sequence derives from a woman aged 25-40 years in good health. J is TRBJ1-2 and V is TRBV5-1; maybe TRBD1 (6 bases). What was sequenced was blood. In nucleotides, the CDR3 is TGCGCCAGCAGCCCCACAGGGAGTCATGGCTACACCTTC. It is translated as CASSPTGSHGYTF. The entire variable domain, with the rest obtained from reference TRBV5-1 and TRBJ1-2, is as follows: KAGVTQTPRYLIKTRGQQVTLSCSPISGHRSVSWYQQTPGQGLQFLFEYFSETQRNKGNFPGRFSGRQFSNSRSEMNVSTLELGDSALYLCASSPTGSHGYTFGSGTRLTVV.